This TCR beta chain is drawn from a study of blood T cell repertoires in COVID-19. Libraries were prepared by immunoSEQ multiplex PCR; TCRdb keeps only in-frame clonotypes and omits some of them. Among 130,000 to 150,000 clones, around 83% were seen once, and the ten largest hold approximately 2.5%. Trimming left V 2 bases short and J 9 bases short, with 5 bases between. Germline CDR1 reads SEHNR; CDR2 reads FQNEAQ (reference sequence). This CDR3 has 11 residues. The chain joins TRBV7-9 to TRBJ2-1; D gene ambiguous. The sequenced sample consisted of peripheral blood. The sequence was obtained from a human donor with acute or convalescent COVID-19. The donor label of this sample is uncertain. For the CDR3, the DNA is TGTGCCAGCAGCTTAAGTAGTGAGCAGTTCTTC. Its translation is CASSLSSEQFF.